This paragraph reports one TCR beta chain. Its antigen remains unidentified. Nothing much larger sits one base from this clone, and base qualities are not available. The immunoSEQ Assay, a bias-controlled multiplex PCR, was used to amplify TCRbeta CDR3 regions from genomic DNA. The authors' pipeline ran thus. The number of nucleated cells in each sample was estimated from the amplification of reference gene primers within the assay. Sequence reads were collapsed and filtered to measure the absolute abundance of every unique TCRbeta CDR3 rearrangement. For each sample, productive Simpson clonality was calculated as the square root of Simpson's diversity index over productive rearrangements. TCRdb provides this immuneACCESS table in a form limited to in-frame rearrangements. Some clones are lacking; in checked studies, under half of them reflect an unresolved V gene, and why the rest are absent is not known. V, J and clone size are those of that table, while D and trimming were read from the DNA. The sample table lists 90,000 or so clones, around 90% of them with a count of one. The biggest ten clones account for under 2% of the sample.

The V and J ends are trimmed by 2 bases and 1 base, leaving 11 bases between them. CDR3 length: 15 amino acids, cysteine to phenylalanine. Just CDR3 DNA is preserved here, 45 bases in frame from base 1. For CDR1 and CDR2, the germline V gene lists SGHTA and FQGNSA. This sample is drawn from a study of blood T cell repertoires in COVID-19 (TCRdb year 2020). Turning to the overall study: Samples covering the acute and convalescent phases of COVID-19 were provided by collaborators in the United States, Italy and Spain. A de-identified subject ID, COVID-19 status, age in years and sex were almost always included in the sample metadata. The material from the prospective study consisted of cDNA or gDNA derived from T cells, B-cell-depleted T cells, or PBMCs. Samples were obtained from the ongoing ImmuneRACE study (first 160 participants) and from 1,254 subjects provided by 6 global collaborators. Deeply sampled blood TCRbeta repertoires from subjects exposed to, actively infected with, or recovered from COVID-19 were included in the dataset. Where HLA class I and class II types were available, the types were taken from metadata supplied by the sample provider, not from assay-based typing. The repertoires were released in a freely available public database meant as a resource for research on the immune response to SARS-CoV-2.

What the research found in general, with its limitations: Clinical and demographic metadata were provided uncurated, with the amount varying by source and participant.

Whole blood was collected in K2EDTA tubes by collaborating institutions according to the institutions' own protocols. Collaborator samples were shipped for TCRbeta analysis as frozen whole blood, isolated PBMCs, or DNA extracted from either sample type. This receptor chain uses TRBV7-2 and TRBJ1-1; the D gene is perhaps TRBD1, from 6 matching bases. The TCR sequence derives from a human donor with active COVID-19. The donor label of this sample is uncertain. Sequencing input: peripheral blood. The nucleotide sequence reads TGTGCCAGCAGCTTATACGGGACAACGAACACTGAAGCTTTCTTT. It codes for CASSLYGTTNTEAFF.